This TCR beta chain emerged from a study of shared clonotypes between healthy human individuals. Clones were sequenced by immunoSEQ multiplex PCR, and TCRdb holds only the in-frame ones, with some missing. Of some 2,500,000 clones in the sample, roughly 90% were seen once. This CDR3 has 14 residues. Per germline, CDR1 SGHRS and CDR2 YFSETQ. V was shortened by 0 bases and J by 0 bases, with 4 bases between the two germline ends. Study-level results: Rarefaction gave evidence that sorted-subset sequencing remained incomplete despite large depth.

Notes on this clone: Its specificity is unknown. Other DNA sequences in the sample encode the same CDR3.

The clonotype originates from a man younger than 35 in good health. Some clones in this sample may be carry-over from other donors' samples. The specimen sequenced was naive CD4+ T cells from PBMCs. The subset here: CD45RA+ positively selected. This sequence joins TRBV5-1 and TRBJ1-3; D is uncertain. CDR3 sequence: CASSLGSSGNTIYF. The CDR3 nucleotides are TGCGCCAGCAGCTTGGGAAGCTCTGGAAACACCATATATTTT.